The 20 T cell receptor beta chains in this list originate from one sample, sequenced in a study of cytomegalovirus exposure and HLA in healthy donors. This PCR relied on a set of 60 Vbeta primers and 13 Jbeta primers. TCRdb's copy holds only in-frame clones and misses some; the assay was immunoSEQ multiplex PCR. The table includes more than 140,000 clones, less than 65% detected once. The sample was PBMCs. The receptors were gathered from a woman younger than 45 in good health and CMV-seropositive.

The CDR3 DNA follows: TGTGCCAGCAGCTTAGAGACTTACACTGAAGCTTTCTTT. Translating it yields CASSLETYTEAFF. This chain links TRBV7-6 with TRBJ1-1; D unresolved. Germline CDR1 and CDR2: SGHVS and FNYEAQ. Deletions cut 1 base from V and 3 bases from J, with 6 bases between. The CDR3 runs to 13 residues. Complete variable domain (other parts from reference TRBV7-6 and TRBJ1-1): GAGVSQSPRYKVTKRGQDVALRCDPISGHVSLYWYRQALGQGPEFLTYFNYEAQQDKSGLPNDRFSAERPEGSISTLTIQRTEQRDSAMYRCASSLETYTEAFFGQGTRLTVV.

In DNA form, the CDR3 reads TGCGCCAGCAGCCCCGGGTCCGAGGTATATAATGAGCAGTTCTTC. Amino acid sequence: CASSPGSEVYNEQFF. This chain links TRBV5-1 with TRBJ2-1; D is ambiguous. Germline V CDR1 and CDR2: SGHRS, YFSETQ. This CDR3 spans 15 amino acids. Trimming pared 4 bases from V and 7 bases from J, leaving 18 bases between.

The chain uses TRBV11-2 and TRBJ1-1; TRBD1 is a possible D gene (5 bases). Germline lookup yields CDR1 SGHAT and CDR2 FQNNGV. The CDR3 runs to 15 residues. V shed 3 bases and J shed 1 base, with 12 bases lying between them. The CDR3 is CASSLGDFWNTEAFF. CDR3 nucleotide sequence: TGTGCCAGCAGCTTGGGGGACTTTTGGAACACTGAAGCTTTCTTT.

V usage is TRBV18 and J usage is TRBJ2-3; D possibly corresponds to TRBD2 (5 bases). V was shortened by 2 bases and J by 10 bases, with 10 bases between the two germline ends. From germline, CDR1 is KGHSH and CDR2 LQKENI. This CDR3 is 12 amino acids long. CDR3 residues: CASSPLGGSQYF. The CDR3 DNA reads TGTGCCAGCTCACCATTGGGCGGGTCGCAGTATTTT. Full variable domain (rest looked up from reference TRBV18 and TRBJ2-3): NAGVMQNPRHLVRRRGQEARLRCSPMKGHSHVYWYRQLPEEGLKFMVYLQKENIIDESGMPKERFSAEFPKEGPSILRIQQVVRGDSAAYFCASSPLGGSQYFGPGTRLTVL.

J is TRBJ2-1 and V is TRBV7-9; TRBD2 agrees at 8 bases. J gave up 7 bases and V 10 bases, and 12 bases lay outside the gene matches. The germline V gene encodes CDR1 SEHNR and CDR2 FQNEAQ (reference sequence). The CDR3 consists of 14 residues. The CDR3 here is CATVISGGRNEQFF. CDR3 bases: TGTGCCACCGTAATCAGCGGGGGACGTAATGAGCAGTTCTTC.

The rearrangement joins TRBV1 to TRBJ2-1; no DNA check was done on the table's D call, TRBD1. TRBV1 is deemed a pseudogene. The CDR3 runs to 17 residues. In DNA, the CDR3 is TGCACCAGCAGCCACCCCGTTATCAGGGGAGTCCACAATGAGCAGTTCTTC. It specifies CTSSHPVIRGVHNEQFF.

Note on this clone: Other DNA variants within this sample encode the same CDR3. The chain carries TRBV6-1 and TRBJ2-7; tentatively, D is TRBD1 (6 bases). V was pared by 7 bases and J by 2 bases, with 12 bases between. Germline values: CDR1 MNHNS, CDR2 SASEGT. The CDR3 has 13 amino acids. CDR3 bases: TGTGCCAGCACCCTAGGGGACACCTACGAGCAGTACTTC. Its protein product is CASTLGDTYEQYF.

This clone was counted a few times. The rearrangement joins TRBV30 to TRBJ1-3; no reliable D call. The CDR3 is 15 residues long. CDR1 GTSNPN and CDR2 SVGIG come from the germline V gene (reference sequence). V was pared by 0 bases and J by 1 base, with 10 bases between. The CDR3 sequence: CAWSVGRSSGNTIYF. The CDR3 nucleotides read TGTGCCTGGAGTGTAGGCAGGTCATCTGGAAACACCATATATTTT.

This clone showed up just a few times. The V and J genes are TRBV9 and TRBJ2-7, with 8 bases identical to TRBD1. The germline V gene encodes CDR1 SGDLS and CDR2 YYNGEE. This CDR3 has 14 amino acids. The V gene end was trimmed by 3 bases and the J gene end by 2 bases; junction bases not matched to a gene: 4. The CDR3, as DNA: TGTGCCAGCAGCGCGACAGGGGATACCTACGAGCAGTACTTC. This encodes CASSATGDTYEQYF.

CDR3 sequence (DNA): TGTGCCAGCACCGTAACAGGGTTTTCTGGCGGGGAGCTGTTTTTT. This sequence encodes CASTVTGFSGGELFF. The gene calls are TRBV6-5 and TRBJ2-2, with a weak D call TRBD1 (6 bases). The CDR3 consists of 15 residues. The germline gives CDR1 MNHEY, CDR2 SVGAGI. V was pared by 7 bases and J by 7 bases, with 19 bases between.

In its sample, this clone was seen a few times. The chain is built from TRBV19 and TRBJ1-1, with 8 bases lining up with TRBD1. This CDR3 is 17 amino acids long. The V gene's germline CDR1 is LNHDA and CDR2 SQIVND (reference sequence). V gave up 5 bases and J gave up 4 bases; unmatched junction bases: 15. CDR3 amino acids: CASSRPRGQKDSTEAFF. The CDR3 DNA reads TGTGCCAGTAGTCGCCCCAGGGGGCAAAAGGATAGCACTGAAGCTTTCTTT.

This clone occurred a few times. The chain links TRBV6-1 to TRBJ2-1; no definite D call. The V end was cut by 2 bases, the J end by 4 bases, with 3 bases between. The CDR3 covers 12 residues. Germline CDR1 MNHNS, CDR2 SASEGT. CDR3 DNA sequence: TGTGCCAGCAGTGAAACATACAATGAGCAGTTCTTC. This translates into CASSETYNEQFF.

The chain is built from TRBV5-1 and TRBJ2-4; D is possibly TRBD2 (5 bases). The germline V and J ends were trimmed by 0 bases and 8 bases, with 12 bases remaining between them. In germline, CDR1 is SGHRS, CDR2 YFSETQ. The CDR3 extends over 14 amino acids. The CDR3 nucleotides read TGCGCCAGCAGCTTGGACTCCGAGGGAGACATTCAGTACTTC. Its protein is CASSLDSEGDIQYF.

The chain joins TRBV4-1 to TRBJ1-4, with D perhaps TRBD1 (5 bases). Trimming removed 4 bases from V and 8 bases from J, with 17 bases in between. Looked up from germline, CDR1 is MGHRA and CDR2 is YSYEKL. The CDR3 length is 15 residues. The CDR3 is CASSPGGGWREKLFF. CDR3 coding DNA: TGCGCCAGCAGCCCTGGGGGAGGCTGGAGGGAAAAACTGTTTTTT.

V usage is TRBV19 and J usage is TRBJ1-6; 7 bases line up with TRBD1. Trimming cost V 6 bases and J 8 bases; bases outside gene matches: 4. Germline values: CDR1 LNHDA, CDR2 SQIVND (reference sequence). The CDR3 totals 13 residues. This CDR3 reads CASRTGNYSPLHF. In DNA form, the CDR3 reads TGTGCCAGTAGGACAGGGAATTATTCACCCCTCCACTTT.

The rearrangement uses TRBV5-4 and TRBJ1-4; 8 nucleotides line up with TRBD1. Germline lookup yields CDR1 SGHNT and CDR2 YYREEE (reference sequence). The length of the CDR3 is 16 residues. Trimming cost V 1 base and J 7 bases; bases outside gene matches: 9. CDR3 nucleotide sequence: TGTGCCAGCAGCTTGTGGACCCAGGGGGCTGGTGAAAAACTGTTTTTT. It translates to CASSLWTQGAGEKLFF.

The chain carries TRBV28 and TRBJ2-3; tentatively, D is TRBD1 (6 bases). The CDR3 runs to 17 residues. Between the trimmed V and J ends, which lost 3 bases and 3 bases, there was a span of 19 bases. Germline V gene sequence: CDR1 MDHEN, CDR2 SYDVKM. In nucleotides, the CDR3 is TGTGCCAGCAGTTTCGGGCGGGCACCGAGGGGGACAGATACGCAGTATTTT. Protein product: CASSFGRAPRGTDTQYF.

The table lists this clone with a few counts. V is TRBV2 and J is TRBJ1-3; 9 bases match TRBD1. This CDR3 has 19 residues. The ends lost 8 bases at V and 0 bases at J; junction bases unmatched: 17. Looked up from germline, CDR1 is SNHLY and CDR2 is FYNNEI. In nucleotides, the CDR3 is TGTGCCAGCCTCCGGGACAGGGTTTCAAGGAGTTTCTCTGGAAACACCATATATTTT. Amino acids: CASLRDRVSRSFSGNTIYF.

The chain employs TRBV19 and TRBJ1-1; the match to TRBD1 covers 7 bases. Unmatched junction bases numbered 7, after V lost 8 bases and J lost 7 bases. This CDR3 region has 12 residues. Per germline, CDR1 LNHDA and CDR2 SQIVND (reference sequence). In DNA, the CDR3 is TGTGCCAGTGGGACAGACACTCTTGAAGCTTTCTTT. Amino acids: CASGTDTLEAFF.

This chain joins TRBV6-5 and TRBJ1-5; D is ambiguous. The germline gives CDR1 MNHEY, CDR2 SVGAGI. The CDR3 is 14 amino acids. The ends were cut back, 6 bases at V and 0 bases at J, with 9 bases in the middle. CDR3 DNA sequence: TGTGCCAGCAGCCCAGGTCATAGCAATCAGCCCCAGCATTTT. Translated: CASSPGHSNQPQHF.